Presented here are 16 T cell receptor beta chains from one specimen sequenced in a study of blood T cell repertoires in COVID-19 (dated by TCRdb to 2018 to 2020). Library preparation used the immunoSEQ multiplex PCR assay. Here the immuneACCESS table is served through TCRdb, limited to in-frame sequences with V and J called. Missing clones are a known gap in these copies; in checked studies unresolved V genes cover under half, and the rest lacks a known reason. The sample includes more than 350,000 clones, with approximately 87% observed a single time. 10% of the sample is taken by the ten largest. Material for sequencing was PBMCs or T cells enriched from blood (not recorded which). The receptors originated from a woman aged 50 to 65 who had recovered from COVID-19.

This clone showed up just once. V and J are TRBV3-1 (or the pseudogene TRBV3-2) and TRBJ2-6; no clear D. This CDR3 contains 17 residues. CDR1 LGHDT and CDR2 YNNKEL come from the germline V gene (reference sequence). The germline V and J ends were trimmed by 1 base and 0 bases, with 10 bases remaining between them. The CDR3 sequence: CASSQGIVNSGANVLTF. CDR3 coding DNA: TGTGCCAGCAGCCAAGGTATAGTAAACTCTGGGGCCAACGTCCTGACTTTC.

This clone turned up a few times. J is TRBJ2-7 and V is TRBV30, with a tentative D call TRBD1 (6 bases). Trimming shortened V by 5 bases and J by 6 bases, and 17 bases separated the two germline ends. From germline, CDR1 is GTSNPN and CDR2 SVGIG (reference sequence). This CDR3 has 13 residues. Here the CDR3 reads CAWGLDRLREQYF. As DNA, the CDR3 is TGTGCCTGGGGGCTTGACAGGCTTCGCGAGCAGTACTTC.

The chain couples TRBV7-8 to TRBJ1-2; TRBD1 might be the D (6 bases). This CDR3 region has 15 residues. Germline loops: CDR1 SGHVS, CDR2 FQNEAQ. Between the trimmed V and J ends, which lost 3 bases and 4 bases, there was a span of 15 bases. This chain's CDR3 is CASSFRDTTPYGYTF. In DNA form, the CDR3 reads TGTGCCAGCAGCTTTCGGGACACTACCCCCTATGGCTACACCTTC.

The genes are TRBV5-1 and TRBJ2-7, with 11 bases identical to TRBD2. The germline V gene encodes CDR1 SGHRS and CDR2 YFSETQ. V gave up 4 bases and J gave up 0 bases; unmatched junction bases: 3. The CDR3 is 15 amino acids. The CDR3 region has the DNA TGCGCCAGCAGCACCACTAGCGGGGGCTCCTACGAGCAGTACTTC. Translating it yields CASSTTSGGSYEQYF.

This clone is a singleton in its sample. The J gene is TRBJ2-7, the V gene TRBV5-6, with 9 bases aligning to TRBD2. The CDR3 loop spans 14 amino acids. The germline CDR1 and CDR2 sequences are SGHDT and YYEEEE. With 1 base clipped from V and 6 bases from J, the junction kept 5 bases outside the gene matches. CDR3 residues: CASSLRGGAGEQYF. In DNA form, the CDR3 reads TGTGCCAGCAGCTTGCGCGGGGGGGCAGGCGAGCAGTACTTC.

This rearrangement joins TRBV3-1 (or the pseudogene TRBV3-2) to TRBJ1-2; TRBD1 matches 7 bases. V trimming: 4 bases; J trimming: 2 bases; junction bases outside the gene matches: 7. Germline V gene data show CDR1 as LGHDT and CDR2 as YNNKEL (reference sequence). This CDR3 spans 15 amino acids. In nucleotides, the CDR3 is TGTGCCAGCAGCCCCGATGAGGGGGCGAACTATGGCTACACCTTC. Its protein is CASSPDEGANYGYTF.

This chain joins TRBV10-3 and TRBJ2-3, with 9 bases that match TRBD1. In germline, CDR1 is ENHRY, CDR2 SYGVKD. Unmatched junction bases numbered 5, after V lost 5 bases and J lost 2 bases. The CDR3 loop spans 15 amino acids. The CDR3 region is CAISSGTGLTDTQYF. In DNA, the CDR3 is TGTGCCATCAGTAGCGGGACAGGGCTCACAGATACGCAGTATTTT.

This clone was detected only a few times. This chain uses TRBV30 with TRBJ1-1, with D perhaps matching TRBD1 (5 bases). V lost 3 bases, J lost 6 bases, and 11 bases lay in between. The germline V gene has CDR1 GTSNPN and CDR2 SVGIG (reference sequence). The CDR3 extends over 12 amino acids. The CDR3 sequence is CAWSREGPEAFF. The CDR3 nucleotides are TGTGCCTGGAGCAGGGAGGGTCCTGAAGCTTTCTTT.

The chain carries TRBV7-9 and TRBJ2-1; TRBD2 matches at 11 bases. With 5 bases clipped from V and 6 bases from J, the junction kept 6 bases outside the gene matches. Germline V gives CDR1 SEHNR, CDR2 FQNEAQ (reference sequence). The CDR3 has 15 amino acids. CDR3 loop: CASSVSGGGLNEQFF. The CDR3 nucleotides are TGTGCCAGCAGCGTTAGCGGGGGGGGGCTCAATGAGCAGTTCTTC.

V is TRBV4-1 and J is TRBJ1-3; D perhaps matches TRBD1 (6 bases). Trimming shortened V by 1 base and J by 0 bases, and 13 bases separated the two germline ends. This CDR3 has 17 residues. In germline, CDR1 is MGHRA, CDR2 YSYEKL. The CDR3 DNA reads TGCGCCAGCAGCCAAGTCACACAGGGTCTCTCTGGAAACACCATATATTTT. It translates to CASSQVTQGLSGNTIYF.

This chain links TRBV25-1 with TRBJ2-2; 14 positions agree with TRBD2. This CDR3 spans 18 amino acids. Trimming at V came to 7 bases and at J to 1 base, leaving 8 bases not matched to a gene. Germline CDR1 and CDR2: MGHDK and SYGVNS. CDR3 sequence: CASTGPGLAGENTGELFF. The CDR3 DNA sequence: TGTGCCAGCACAGGGCCGGGACTAGCGGGGGAGAACACCGGGGAGCTGTTTTTT.

The chain couples TRBV28 to TRBJ2-1; 10 nucleotides line up with TRBD2. The germline CDR1 and CDR2 sequences are MDHEN and SYDVKM. The V segment lost 1 base and the J segment 2 bases; nucleotides outside the gene matches: 11. The CDR3 spans 19 residues. CDR3 sequence reads: CASSLFRLASGGPYNEQFF. The CDR3 DNA reads TGTGCCAGCAGTTTATTTCGGTTGGCTAGCGGGGGCCCCTACAATGAGCAGTTCTTC.

The chain recombines TRBV7-9 with TRBJ2-7; D is possibly TRBD1 (6 bases). Per germline, CDR1 SEHNR and CDR2 FQNEAQ (reference sequence). V was pared by 5 bases and J by 3 bases, with 14 bases between. The CDR3 is 14 residues long. CDR3 protein: CASSADTGFYEQYF. The CDR3 nucleotides read TGTGCCAGCAGCGCCGACACAGGGTTCTACGAGCAGTACTTC.

The chain has TRBV19 and TRBJ2-2; TRBD2 agrees at 10 bases. Germline CDR1 is LNHDA and CDR2 is SQIVND (reference sequence). The J segment lost 6 bases and the V segment lost 3 bases, leaving 7 bases of the junction unmatched. The CDR3 is 16 amino acids. The CDR3 loop is CASSINGLAGAGELFF. The CDR3 DNA reads TGTGCCAGTAGTATTAACGGGCTAGCGGGGGCCGGGGAGCTGTTTTTT. The entire variable domain, with the rest obtained from reference TRBV19 and TRBJ2-2, is as follows: DGGITQSPKYLFRKEGQNVTLSCEQNLNHDAMYWYRQDPGQGLRLIYYSQIVNDFQKGDIAEGYSVSREKKESFPLTVTSAQKNPTAFYLCASSINGLAGAGELFFGEGSRLTVL.

This sequence joins TRBV19 and TRBJ1-1, with 8 bases lining up with TRBD1. The germline gives CDR1 LNHDA, CDR2 SQIVND (reference sequence). The trim removed 3 bases at V and 6 bases at J, leaving 12 bases unmatched. The CDR3 has 16 amino acids. The CDR3 DNA follows: TGTGCCAGTAGTATCCCACGGACAGGGTATACCTCTGAAGCTTTCTTT. This sequence encodes CASSIPRTGYTSEAFF.

The gene calls are TRBV5-6 and TRBJ2-2; TRBD1 matches 8 bases. Germline values: CDR1 SGHDT, CDR2 YYEEEE. The CDR3 covers 15 residues. The V and J ends lost 7 bases and 6 bases, in that order; junction bases with no gene match: 11. This CDR3 is CASLPDRGFSGELFF. CDR3 nucleotides: TGTGCCAGCCTCCCCGACAGGGGATTTTCCGGGGAGCTGTTTTTT.